Listed below are T cell receptor beta chains from one sample, sequenced in a study of early T cells in non-severe SARS-CoV-2 infection. MiXCR, applied by TCRdb to the 5' RACE reads, yields one record per CDR3 protein. This sample has about 83,000 distinct CDR3 sequences, with over 9.5% found just once. Sequenced material: whole blood, taken at baseline. The origin of the receptors is an adult who was a healthcare worker with PCR-confirmed SARS-CoV-2 infection or an uninfected control (not recorded which). Both conserved end residues are part of each CDR3. The order of the fields is J gene, clone size, V gene, D gene, CDR3 DNA, CDR3 protein. D genes are given only for firm matches. Where a row states a size, it is once, few, many or the class of an expanded clone; other rows omit it.

TRBJ2-7 many TRBV18 - TGTGCCAGCTCACTCAACGCAGGGTTGGACGAGCAGTACTTC CASSLNAGLDEQYF
TRBJ1-4 - TRBV5-1 - TGCGCCAGCAGGCACGGTCGTGCAACTAATGAAAAACTGTTTTTT CASRHGRATNEKLFF
TRBJ1-2 many TRBV5-4 - TGTGCCAGCAGCTTGGAGGGGAGCTCCTATGGCTACACCTTC CASSLEGSSYGYTF
TRBJ1-1 many TRBV6-1 - TGTGCCAGCCTCTCCCAACCGAACACTGAAGCTTTCTTT CASLSQPNTEAFF
TRBJ2-2 many TRBV20-1 TRBD2 TGCAGTGCTAAGCCGGGACTAGCGGACACCGGGGAGCTGTTTTTT CSAKPGLADTGELFF
TRBJ2-3 few TRBV5-6 - TGTGCCAGCAGCTTGATGCTGAACACAGATACGCAGTATTTT CASSLMLNTDTQYF
TRBJ2-5 many TRBV28 TRBD2 TGTGCCAGCAGTAGAGCGGGAGCGGTGGGGGAGACCCAGTACTTC CASSRAGAVGETQYF
TRBJ1-1 few TRBV7-9 TRBD1 TGTGCCAGCAGCTTGGAGAGGACAGGGCGGACTGAAGCTTTCTTT CASSLERTGRTEAFF
TRBJ2-4 few TRBV10-3 - TGTGCCATCAGTCCTTCAGGTGGTGGGGCCAAAAACATTCAGTACTTC CAISPSGGGAKNIQYF
TRBJ2-7 - TRBV6-6 - TGTGCCAGCAGTTACGCGAACAAACCATCTTATTACGAGCAGTACTTC CASSYANKPSYYEQYF
TRBJ2-6 - TRBV29-1 - TGCAGCGCATGGACGCCTGGGGCCAACGTCCTGACTTTC CSAWTPGANVLTF
TRBJ2-5 - TRBV3-1 - TGTGCCAGCAGCCAAGGACACCAAGAGACCCAGTACTTC CASSQGHQETQYF
TRBJ2-3 - TRBV6-1 - TGTGCCAGCAGTGGTAGGGCGGGGCCTAGGGATACGCAGTATTTT CASSGRAGPRDTQYF
TRBJ2-7 few TRBV20-1 - TGCAGTGCAGAGACTCCTATGTCGGAAGAGCAGTACTTC CSAETPMSEEQYF
TRBJ2-1 many TRBV7-3 - TGTGCCAGCAGCACCATGGGAGGAGAGAATGAGCAGTTCTTC CASSTMGGENEQFF
TRBJ1-1 few TRBV7-6 TRBD1 TGTGCCAGCAAGGGCTTCAGGGGGCGCCGGTCCTTT CASKGFRGRRSF
TRBJ2-7 few TRBV7-9 TRBD2 TGTGCCAGCAGCACTAGCGGGAGGTACGAGCAGTACTTC CASSTSGRYEQYF
TRBJ2-7 many TRBV7-2 - TGTGCCAGCAGCTCGCGGACAACCTACGAGCAGTACTTC CASSSRTTYEQYF
TRBJ2-7 few TRBV3-1 TRBD2 TGTGCCAGCAGCCAGCGGGGGGACGAGCAGTACTTC CASSQRGDEQYF
TRBJ2-4 - TRBV5-4 TRBD2 TGTGCCAGCAGCACAAAAGCGGGAGGGATTCTAGCCAAAAACATTCAGTACTTC CASSTKAGGILAKNIQYF
TRBJ2-7 few TRBV27 TRBD2 TGTGCCAGCAGTTTAGAAAGCGGGAGAGGAATTTACGAGCAGTACTTC CASSLESGRGIYEQYF
TRBJ1-1 many TRBV11-3 - TGTGCCAGCAGCTTATCCGGACAGTCGAACACTGAAGCTTTCTTT CASSLSGQSNTEAFF
TRBJ1-5 few TRBV2 - TGTGCCAGCACTGTGGTTAGCAATCAGCCCCAGCATTTT CASTVVSNQPQHF
TRBJ2-2 - TRBV10-3 TRBD2 TGTGCCATCAGTGCGGGAAAGACTAGCGGGAGGGCTGGGGAGCTGTTTTTT CAISAGKTSGRAGELFF
TRBJ2-1 - TRBV30 - TGTGCCTGGAGTGTAGGTGGAAACCCTTACAATGAGCAGTTCTTC CAWSVGGNPYNEQFF
TRBJ2-5 many TRBV4-1 - TGCGCCAGCAGCCAAGATGACAAACTCCAAGAGACCCAGTACTTC CASSQDDKLQETQYF
TRBJ2-2 - TRBV29-1 TRBD1 TGCAGCGTTCGGACAGGGGTCCTCACCGGGGAGCTGTTTTTT CSVRTGVLTGELFF
TRBJ2-1 - TRBV5-6 TRBD2 TGTGCCAGCAGCTTCCCTACTAGCGGGAGGCCAGAGTCCTTTGAGCAGTTCTTC CASSFPTSGRPESFEQFF
TRBJ2-7 many TRBV20-1 TRBD1 TGCAGTGCTCCCACAGCAGGGGGCCCCTACGAGCAGTACTTC CSAPTAGGPYEQYF
TRBJ1-6 - TRBV10-2 TRBD1 TGCGCCAGCAGCGAGGGGACAGGGCCCGTGGCCCTCCACTTT CASSEGTGPVALHF
TRBJ2-1 many TRBV20-1 - TGCAGTGCTAGACCCCCCGGACGGGGTGAGCAGTTCTTC CSARPPGRGEQFF
TRBJ2-1 many TRBV13 - TGTGCCAGCAGCGAAAGGTCGGCGGGTCTCTCCTACAATGAGCAGTTCTTC CASSERSAGLSYNEQFF
TRBJ2-2 medium-sized TRBV4-1 - TGCGCCAGCAGCCAAGATCGAGCAGGGGCGAACACCGGGGAGCTGTTTTTT CASSQDRAGANTGELFF
TRBJ2-1 - TRBV14 - TGTGCCAGCAGCCAAGAGGTTGCGGGAAGGAGCTCCTACAATGAGCAGTTCTTC CASSQEVAGRSSYNEQFF
TRBJ2-6 - TRBV7-9 - TGTGCCAGCAGCATTGACTGGCTCACAGGGTTGAGTGGGGCCAACGTCCTGACTTTC CASSIDWLTGLSGANVLTF
TRBJ2-5 - TRBV12-3/TRBV12-4 - TGTGCCAGCAGATCTCCCGGGGAGACCCAGTACTTC CASRSPGETQYF
TRBJ2-3 few TRBV6-1 TRBD1 TGTGCCAGCAGTTTAGACAGGGGGTCACCCACAGATACGCAGTATTTT CASSLDRGSPTDTQYF
TRBJ2-1 few TRBV5-1 - TGCGCCAGCAGCTTAGGAGGGACTCCTAGCCACAATGAGCAGTTCTTC CASSLGGTPSHNEQFF
TRBJ1-1 - TRBV11-1 - TGTGCCAGCACCCCTATGGTTGAGATGAACACTGAAGCTTTCTTT CASTPMVEMNTEAFF
TRBJ2-3 few TRBV21-1 - TGTGCCAGCAGCAAAAAGGTGACTAGCGGGGACACAGATACGCAGTATTTT CASSKKVTSGDTDTQYF
TRBJ2-7 - TRBV7-2 - TGTGCCAGCAGCTTAGAAGCGGTGGACAGTGCCTACGAGCAGTACTTC CASSLEAVDSAYEQYF
TRBJ2-1 - TRBV6-2/TRBV6-3 - TGTGCCAGCAGCCGTCCCCCCCTTGGGGAGCAGTTCTTC CASSRPPLGEQFF
TRBJ2-7 - TRBV28 TRBD2 TGTGCCAGCAGTTTAACGGGGAGGGTACAATACGAGCAGTACTTC CASSLTGRVQYEQYF
TRBJ2-2 many TRBV7-2 - TGTGCCAGCACCCCGACAGGTTTGAACACCGGGGAGCTGTTTTTT CASTPTGLNTGELFF
TRBJ1-5 few TRBV5-4 - TGTGCCAGCAGCAGCGGACCGAAAAATCAGCCCCAGCATTTT CASSSGPKNQPQHF
TRBJ2-7 many TRBV7-9 - TGTGCCAGCAGCTTAGGGCGCAACGTAGACCTGACCTACGAGCAGTACTTC CASSLGRNVDLTYEQYF
TRBJ2-7 many TRBV11-2 TRBD2 TGTGCCAGCAGCTTAGGACTAGCGGGTTACGAGCAGTACTTC CASSLGLAGYEQYF
TRBJ1-2 - TRBV20-1 TRBD1 TGCAGTGCTCCCGGGCAAGATCAGGGACAGTTCTATGGCTACACCTTC CSAPGQDQGQFYGYTF
TRBJ2-3 - TRBV7-9 - TGTGCCAGCAGCTTAGAGGGCAGCTTAACGCCTAGCACAGATACGCAGTATTTT CASSLEGSLTPSTDTQYF
TRBJ2-3 - TRBV9 TRBD1 TGTGCCAGCAGCGTGGACAGGAGCACAGATACGCAGTATTTT CASSVDRSTDTQYF
TRBJ1-1 - TRBV4-2 - TGTGCCAGCAGCCTAGAGCTGGGCACTGAAGCTTTCTTT CASSLELGTEAFF
TRBJ2-1 once TRBV7-9 - TGTGCCAGCACCCTAAGACGGGATGAGCAGTTCTTC CASTLRRDEQFF
TRBJ2-7 many TRBV7-9 TRBD1 TGTGCCAGCAGCTTAGAGACCTCCGGGACAGGGGGCGAGCAGTACTTC CASSLETSGTGGEQYF
TRBJ2-1 - TRBV27 TRBD2 TGTGCCAGCAGCCAAAGGACTAGCGGTTACAATGAGCAGTTCTTC CASSQRTSGYNEQFF
TRBJ2-1 - TRBV5-1 - TGCGCCAGCAGATGGGACAATGAGCAGTTCTTC CASRWDNEQFF
TRBJ2-7 few TRBV6-5 - TGTGCCAGCAGTCCTACGGAGTCCCCTCTGAGTGAGCAGTACTTC CASSPTESPLSEQYF
TRBJ2-1 - TRBV7-9 - TGTGCCAGCAGCCCTGTAAGGGAGCAGTTCTTC CASSPVREQFF
TRBJ2-1 - TRBV6-4 TRBD2 TGTGCCAGCAGCAAAGCGGGAAGCTCCTACAATGAGCAGTTCTTC CASSKAGSSYNEQFF
TRBJ1-1 - TRBV2 - TGTGCCACCAAACTCCCGGACAGCGAGAACACTGAAGCTTTCTTT CATKLPDSENTEAFF
TRBJ1-1 - TRBV7-2 - TGTGCCAGCAGCTTACGGCCTCAGAACACTGAAGCTTTCTTT CASSLRPQNTEAFF